This record looks at one T cell receptor beta chain sequence and its context. Its cognate antigen is unknown. The data were obtained in a study of OX40 agonist ivuxolimab in advanced cancers. General study points: Also showing low normalized T-cell clonal expansion were some of the nonresponders.

V was cut by 0 bases and J by 2 bases, with 10 bases left in between. This CDR3 spans 15 amino acids. The germline V gene has CDR1 SGHAT and CDR2 FQNNGV. The data were produced by immunoSEQ multiplex PCR, yet TCRdb's version contains in-frame clones alone and is incomplete. The sample has approximately 70,000 clones, approximately 84% seen once. The J gene is TRBJ1-1, the V gene TRBV11-2, with no clear D. This receptor was taken from an adult with an advanced solid tumor such as melanoma, head and neck, liver or kidney cancer. The sample here was CD4+ or CD8+ T cells sorted from blood, taken in a trial of the OX40 agonist ivuxolimab. This CDR3 reads CASSLEEVQNTEAFF. CDR3 nucleotide sequence: TGTGCCAGCAGCTTAGAAGAGGTTCAAAACACTGAAGCTTTCTTT.